The T cell receptor beta chain under discussion was sequenced for a study of T cell responses to AZD1222 COVID-19 vaccine. On this clone: Its target is not known.

V was shortened by 4 bases and J by 0 bases, with 4 bases between the two germline ends. The CDR3 spans 12 residues. Looked up from germline, CDR1 is LGHDT and CDR2 is YNNKEL (reference sequence). Study-wide findings and caveats: The study reported that nearly half of spike-specific TCRs target unmutated variant regions. Baseline serology detected seropositivity in only a handful of AZD1222 recipients. Donors were largely white British and mainly female; clonal diversity was possibly underestimated. CD4 TCRs covered the whole spike, strongest at regions 160-218 and 743-854.

Repertoires were generated with immunoSEQ multiplex PCR, while TCRdb's copy carries only in-frame clones and drops some. Of tens of thousands of clones listed, about 90% are singletons. The source was peripheral blood, collected on day 0 of MenACWY control vaccination. V is TRBV3-1 (or the pseudogene TRBV3-2) and J is TRBJ2-7; D gene uncertain. The receptor was isolated from an adult in good health. CDR3 in amino acids: CASSRSSYEQYF. The CDR3 nucleotides are TGTGCCAGCAGCCGAAGCTCCTACGAGCAGTACTTC.